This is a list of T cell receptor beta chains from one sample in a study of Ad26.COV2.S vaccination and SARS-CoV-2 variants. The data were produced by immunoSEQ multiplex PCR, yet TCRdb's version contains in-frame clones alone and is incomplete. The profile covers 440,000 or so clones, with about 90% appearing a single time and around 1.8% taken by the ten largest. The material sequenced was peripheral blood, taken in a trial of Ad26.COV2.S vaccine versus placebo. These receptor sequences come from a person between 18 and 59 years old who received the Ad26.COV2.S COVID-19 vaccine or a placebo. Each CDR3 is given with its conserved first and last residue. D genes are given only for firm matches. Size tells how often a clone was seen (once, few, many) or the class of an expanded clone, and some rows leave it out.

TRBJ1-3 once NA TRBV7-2 TGTGCCAGCAGCCCTAGGGTCGGCTCTGGAAACACCATATATTTT CASSPRVGSGNTIYF
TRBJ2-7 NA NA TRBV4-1 TGCGCCAGCAGCCAAGAGACAGAAGGGGTTGACGAGCAGTACTTC CASSQETEGVDEQYF
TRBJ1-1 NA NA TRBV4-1 TGCGCCAGCAGCCAAGACGTTCTGGAGGGTTATGAAGCTTTCTTT CASSQDVLEGYEAFF
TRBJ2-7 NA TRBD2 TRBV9 TGTGCCAGCAGCCAGGGTGTGGGACTAGACTACGAGCAGTACTTC CASSQGVGLDYEQYF
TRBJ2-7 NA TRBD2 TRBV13 TGTGCCAGCAGCCCGAGGGGTAGCGGGGACTACGAGCAGTACTTC CASSPRGSGDYEQYF
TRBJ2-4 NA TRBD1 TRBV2 TGTGCCAGCAGTGAAGCCGGGACAGGGGTGTCCAAAAACATTCAGTACTTC CASSEAGTGVSKNIQYF
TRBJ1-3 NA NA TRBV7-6 TGTGCCAGCAGCCCAGCGTTGGGAAACACCATATATTTT CASSPALGNTIYF
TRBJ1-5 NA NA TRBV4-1 TGCGCCAGCAGCCAAATGGGACAACTCAATCAGCCCCAGCATTTT CASSQMGQLNQPQHF
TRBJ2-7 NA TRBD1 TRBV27 TGTGCCAGCAGTTTATCCCCCCTGGGACAGCACTACGAGCAGTACTTC CASSLSPLGQHYEQYF
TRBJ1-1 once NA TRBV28 TGTGCCAGCAGCGCCGCGGGGGTTCAGCGGGGGGCTTTCTTT CASSAAGVQRGAFF
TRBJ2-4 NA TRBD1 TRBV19 TGTGCCAGTAGTTTCCAGGGGGCGAGGCTGGCCAAAAACATTCAGTACTTC CASSFQGARLAKNIQYF
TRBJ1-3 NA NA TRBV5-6 TGTGCCAGCAGCCACGCGGGGGGGCAAGGAAACACCATATATTTT CASSHAGGQGNTIYF
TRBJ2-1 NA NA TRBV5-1 TGCGCCAGCACCCCAGGGTGGGGGTCCTACAATGAGCAGTTCTTC CASTPGWGSYNEQFF
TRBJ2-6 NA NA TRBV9 TGTGCCAGCAGCGTAGTTAAATTTTCTGGGGCCAACGTCCTGACTTTC CASSVVKFSGANVLTF
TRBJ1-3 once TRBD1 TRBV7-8 TGTGCCAGCAGCTCCGGGACAGGGGAAACTGGAAACACCATATATTTT CASSSGTGETGNTIYF
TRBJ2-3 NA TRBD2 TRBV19 TGTGCCAGTACCGAACTAGCGGGGCCCACAGATACGCAGTATTTT CASTELAGPTDTQYF
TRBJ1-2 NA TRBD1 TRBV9 TGTGCCAGCAGCCAGGGACAGAGTAATGGCTACACCTTC CASSQGQSNGYTF
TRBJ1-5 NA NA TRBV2 TGTGCCAGTAAAAGAGGTGATAGCAATCAGCCCCAGCATTTT CASKRGDSNQPQHF
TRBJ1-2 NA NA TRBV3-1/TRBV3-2 TGTGCCAGCACCATGGGGGAGGGACAAAGAATTTGCTATGGCTACACCTTC CASTMGEGQRICYGYTF
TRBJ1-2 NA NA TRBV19 TGTGCCAGTACCTTTACGTCGTCCGCTAACTATGGCTACACCTTC CASTFTSSANYGYTF
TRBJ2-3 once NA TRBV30 TGTGCCTGGAGTGCTAGCACAGATACGCAGTATTTT CAWSASTDTQYF
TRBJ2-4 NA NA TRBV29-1 TGCAGCATTGTCTCCCTAAACATTCAGTACTTC CSIVSLNIQYF
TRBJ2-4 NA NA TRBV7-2 TGTGCCAGCAGCTTAGCCCTCTCGGACAGATTAAACATTCAGTACTTC CASSLALSDRLNIQYF
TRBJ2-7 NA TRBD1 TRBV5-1 TGCGCCAGCAGCCCGCAAGGGACAGGGGGATACGAGCAGTACTTC CASSPQGTGGYEQYF
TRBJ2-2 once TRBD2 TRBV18 TGTGCCAGCTCACGAGCCGGGACTAGCGGGGGCACCGGGGAGCTGTTTTTT CASSRAGTSGGTGELFF
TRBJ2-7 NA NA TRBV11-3 TGTGCCAGCAGCCCGGGACCTGGCGCCTACGAGCAGTACTTC CASSPGPGAYEQYF
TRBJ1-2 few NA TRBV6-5 TGTGCCACCAGATCATGGGGGTTTGACTATGGCTACACCTTC CATRSWGFDYGYTF
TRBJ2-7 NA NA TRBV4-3 TGCGCCAGCAGCCAAGAAACCAGGGCCGACTACGAGCAGTACTTC CASSQETRADYEQYF
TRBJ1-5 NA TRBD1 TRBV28 TGTGCCAGCAGCACTGACAGGGGGCGAACTCAGCCCCAGCATTTT CASSTDRGRTQPQHF
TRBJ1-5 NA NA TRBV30 TGTGCCTGGAGTTTCCCAACAGGGAGCCGCCCCCAGCATTTT CAWSFPTGSRPQHF
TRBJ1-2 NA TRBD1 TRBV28 TGTGCCAGCAGTTTAGACAGGGATACTAATTACACCTTC CASSLDRDTNYTF
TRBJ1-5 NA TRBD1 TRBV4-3 TGCGCCAGCAGCCCATTCCACAGGGGCGAGGTACAGCCCCAGCATTTT CASSPFHRGEVQPQHF